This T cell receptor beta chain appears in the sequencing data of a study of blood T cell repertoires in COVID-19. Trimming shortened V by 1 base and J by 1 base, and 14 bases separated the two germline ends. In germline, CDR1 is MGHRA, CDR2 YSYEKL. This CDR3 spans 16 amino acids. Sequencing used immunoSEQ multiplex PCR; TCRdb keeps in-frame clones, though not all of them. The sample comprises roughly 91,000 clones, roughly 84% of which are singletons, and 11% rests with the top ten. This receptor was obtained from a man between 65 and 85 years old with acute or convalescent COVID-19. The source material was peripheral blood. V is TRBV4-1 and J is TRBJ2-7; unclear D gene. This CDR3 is CASSQGNGVQSYEQYF. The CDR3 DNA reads TGCGCCAGCAGCCAAGGGAACGGAGTCCAATCCTACGAGCAGTACTTC.